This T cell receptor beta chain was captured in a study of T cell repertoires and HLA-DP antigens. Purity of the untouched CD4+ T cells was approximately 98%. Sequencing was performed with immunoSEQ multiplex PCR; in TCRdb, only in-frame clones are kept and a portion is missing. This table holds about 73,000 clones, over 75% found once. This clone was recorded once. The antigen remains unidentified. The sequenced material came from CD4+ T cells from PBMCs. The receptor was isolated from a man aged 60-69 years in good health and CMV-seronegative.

Here the CDR3 DNA reads TGCGCCAGCAGTGCGACAGGCTATAGCAATCAGCCCCAGCATTTT. Amino acids: CASSATGYSNQPQHF. This chain links TRBV4-1 with TRBJ1-5, with a weak D call TRBD1 (6 bases). The CDR3 contains 15 residues. V was clipped by 6 bases and J by 0 bases, with 12 bases between them. Germline-derived CDR1 and CDR2 are MGHRA and YSYEKL.